This TCR beta chain derives from a study of metastatic and nonmetastatic thyroid tumors. Thyroid surgery was preceded by no treatment in any patient. The V gene end was trimmed by 10 bases and the J gene end by 3 bases; junction bases not matched to a gene: 16. This CDR3 spans 18 amino acids. The germline CDR1 and CDR2 sequences are SNHLY and FYNNEI. With MiXCR, TCRdb reprocessed the PCR reads. The table has about 23,000 clones, around 20% seen once. The chain is built from TRBV2 and TRBJ1-6; 9 bases map to TRBD1. The receptor comes from a female donor with papillary thyroid cancer or a benign thyroid nodule (not recorded which). Some clones in this sample may be carry-over from other donors' samples. The specimen was blood. CDR3 amino acids: CATIRGPQGQGYNSPLHF. The CDR3 DNA reads TGTGCCACCATACGAGGGCCCCAGGGACAGGGCTATAATTCACCCCTCCACTTT.